These 28 T cell receptor beta chains were all obtained from the same sample, sequenced in a study of blood T cell repertoires in COVID-19. Profiled with immunoSEQ multiplex PCR; TCRdb holds only in-frame clones, not every one. The sample comprises around 240,000 clones, 86% of which are singletons, and approximately 2% rests with the top ten. Sequencing used PBMCs or T cells enriched from blood (not recorded which). Receptors were obtained from a woman aged 45 to 65 who had recovered from COVID-19.

This clone was detected once. This chain uses TRBV5-6 with TRBJ2-2; 8 bases are a match to TRBD1. The germline V gene has CDR1 SGHDT and CDR2 YYEEEE. V lost 4 bases, J lost 3 bases, and 5 bases stayed unmatched. There are 15 residues in the CDR3. Here the CDR3 reads CASSQGAVYTGELFF. The CDR3 nucleotides are TGTGCCAGCAGCCAGGGGGCTGTGTACACCGGGGAGCTGTTTTTT.

The V gene is TRBV7-2, the J gene TRBJ2-7; D unclear. V was cut by 2 bases and J by 6 bases, with 5 bases left in between. The CDR3 totals 11 residues. Germline V CDR1 and CDR2: SGHTA, FQGNSA. The CDR3 here is CASSLSREQYF. In DNA, the CDR3 is TGTGCCAGCAGCTTAAGCCGCGAGCAGTACTTC.

CDR3 protein: CASSQVASSSYEQYF. For the CDR3, the DNA is TGCGCCAGCAGCCAAGTGGCCTCAAGCTCCTACGAGCAGTACTTC. This chain links TRBV4-3 with TRBJ2-7; D is undetermined. This CDR3 comprises 15 residues. Deletions cut 1 base from V and 0 bases from J, with 10 bases between. CDR1 and CDR2 (germline): LGHNA, YSLEER.

The V call is TRBV13, the J call TRBJ1-2; D is ambiguous. Germline values: CDR1 PRHDT, CDR2 FYEKMQ (reference sequence). The V gene lost 0 bases and the J gene lost 5 bases, with 4 bases spanning the gap. The CDR3 runs 12 residues. The CDR3 DNA sequence: TGTGCCAGCAGCTTAGGCTTATATGGCTACACCTTC. The encoded protein is CASSLGLYGYTF.

The gene calls are TRBV19 and TRBJ2-7; TRBD1 matches 7 bases. Germline V gives CDR1 LNHDA, CDR2 SQIVND (reference sequence). Unmatched junction bases numbered 7, after V lost 8 bases and J lost 6 bases. The CDR3 is 12 residues long. In DNA form, the CDR3 reads TGTGCCAGTTCCGCCAGGGGGAGCGAGCAGTACTTC. Protein product: CASSARGSEQYF. The full variable domain, completed using reference TRBV19 and TRBJ2-7, is DGGITQSPKYLFRKEGQNVTLSCEQNLNHDAMYWYRQDPGQGLRLIYYSQIVNDFQKGDIAEGYSVSREKKESFPLTVTSAQKNPTAFYLCASSARGSEQYFGPGTRLTVT.

The rearrangement uses TRBV2 and TRBJ1-1, with a possible D match to TRBD1 (6 bases). CDR3 length: 16 residues. The germline CDR1 and CDR2 sequences are SNHLY and FYNNEI. V shed 2 bases and J shed 3 bases, with 16 bases lying between them. CDR3 sequence reads: CASSEFGGIAYTEAFF. The CDR3 DNA reads TGTGCCAGCAGTGAATTTGGGGGCATTGCGTACACTGAAGCTTTCTTT.

This rearrangement joins TRBV19 to TRBJ2-7; TRBD2 matches 11 bases. V shed 3 bases, J shed 0 bases, and the junction held 13 bases outside the gene matches. The CDR3 runs 19 residues. Germline assignment: CDR1 LNHDA and CDR2 SQIVND (reference sequence). In DNA form, the CDR3 reads TGTGCCAGTAGTATTCGACTAGCGGGAACCCCGATGAGCTCCTACGAGCAGTACTTC. It encodes CASSIRLAGTPMSSYEQYF.

The chain couples TRBV5-4 to TRBJ1-1, with 8 bases that match TRBD1. The V gene's germline CDR1 is SGHNT and CDR2 YYREEE (reference sequence). The CDR3 loop spans 14 amino acids. With V trimmed by 2 bases and J by 3 bases, 3 bases remained unmatched. The CDR3 bases are TGTGCCAGCAGCTTCGACAGGGGTTACACTGAAGCTTTCTTT. Encoded protein: CASSFDRGYTEAFF.

The rearrangement joins TRBV3-1 (or the pseudogene TRBV3-2) to TRBJ2-2; 8 bases fit TRBD2. The CDR3 has 16 amino acids. Germline V gives CDR1 LGHDT, CDR2 YNNKEL (reference sequence). J lost 4 bases, V lost 1 base, and 5 bases had no gene match. CDR3 region: CASSQAGGRITGELFF. The CDR3 DNA follows: TGTGCCAGCAGCCAAGCGGGGGGGCGTATCACCGGGGAGCTGTTTTTT.

The chain uses TRBV29-1 and TRBJ2-1; 11 nucleotides match TRBD1. After removal of 7 bases from V and 3 bases from J, the junction contained 2 bases not matched to a gene. Germline loops: CDR1 SQVTM, CDR2 ANQGSEA. This CDR3 has 13 amino acids. The CDR3 coding sequence is TGCAGCGGGGGACAGGGGGTCTACAATGAGCAGTTCTTC. Its protein product is CSGGQGVYNEQFF.

The chain links TRBV5-1 to TRBJ2-3; 9 bases match TRBD2. Germline V gives CDR1 SGHRS, CDR2 YFSETQ. The CDR3 covers 17 residues. Germline trimming cut 5 bases from V and 1 base from J; bases unmatched to any gene: 11. CDR3 in DNA: TGCGCCAGCAGTCGCGGGAGGGGTAGCGGGGGCACAGATACGCAGTATTTT. Its translation: CASSRGRGSGGTDTQYF.

The V gene is TRBV7-9, the J gene TRBJ1-5; 7 nucleotides match TRBD1. Germline V gene lookup returns CDR1 SEHNR and CDR2 FQNEAQ (reference sequence). V shed 4 bases, J shed 0 bases, and the junction held 12 bases outside the gene matches. The CDR3 is 18 amino acids. The CDR3 spells CASSSHPYQGGSNQPQHF. The CDR3 nucleotides read TGTGCCAGCAGCTCCCACCCATACCAGGGGGGTAGCAATCAGCCCCAGCATTTT.

The genes are TRBV6-5 and TRBJ1-2; D gene unclear. CDR1 and CDR2 from the germline V gene are MNHEY and SVGAGI. The V end lost 6 bases, the J end lost 0 bases, and 8 bases lay between the germline ends. This CDR3 is 13 amino acids long. Here the CDR3 DNA reads TGTGCCAGCAGGAGGAGAGCTAACTATGGCTACACCTTC. It translates to CASRRRANYGYTF.

This clone was recorded only once. The chain uses TRBV28 and TRBJ2-6; tentative D call: TRBD1 (6 bases). The CDR3 is 15 amino acids. The germline V gene encodes CDR1 MDHEN and CDR2 SYDVKM. Trimming shortened V by 5 bases and J by 5 bases, and 13 bases separated the two germline ends. CDR3 in DNA: TGTGCCAGCAGTACCCGGACAGCACGGGCCAACGTCCTGACTTTC. As protein: CASSTRTARANVLTF.

The chain has TRBV4-1 and TRBJ1-4; no reliable D call. V shed 3 bases and J shed 8 bases, with 16 bases lying between them. The V gene's germline CDR1 is MGHRA and CDR2 YSYEKL. This CDR3 contains 15 residues. The CDR3 sequence: CASSHLVVREEKLFF. The CDR3 DNA reads as TGCGCCAGCAGCCATCTGGTCGTAAGGGAGGAAAAACTGTTTTTT.

This clone was observed once. The gene calls are TRBV27 and TRBJ2-6; 11 nucleotides agree with TRBD1. V was pared by 5 bases and J by 2 bases, with 5 bases of the junction left unmatched. The CDR3 covers 17 residues. Germline V gives CDR1 MNHEY, CDR2 SMNVEV (reference sequence). The CDR3 region has the DNA TGTGCCAGCAGTCTGGGACAGGGGGAAGCTGGGGCCAACGTCCTGACTTTC. It translates to CASSLGQGEAGANVLTF. The entire variable domain, with the rest obtained from reference TRBV27 and TRBJ2-6, is as follows: EAQVTQNPRYLITVTGKKLTVTCSQNMNHEYMSWYRQDPGLGLRQIYYSMNVEVTDKGDVPEGYKVSRKEKRNFPLILESPSPNQTSLYFCASSLGQGEAGANVLTFGAGSRLTVL.

This chain connects TRBV10-3 to TRBJ1-4; 8 nucleotides align to TRBD1. The ends lost 6 bases at V and 10 bases at J; junction bases unmatched: 19. Germline V CDR1 and CDR2: ENHRY, SYGVKD. The CDR3 spans 17 residues. The CDR3: CAISPTSGGPKGGKLFF. The CDR3 coding sequence is TGTGCCATCAGCCCGACCTCAGGGGGCCCCAAAGGAGGAAAACTGTTTTTT.

The V call is TRBV18, the J call TRBJ2-1, with 10 bases lining up with TRBD1. The CDR3 covers 15 residues. CDR1 and CDR2 from the germline V gene are KGHSH and LQKENI. V was clipped by 2 bases and J by 6 bases; unmatched bases: 4. The CDR3 region has the DNA TGTGCCAGCTCACCAGGACAGGGGGGGACCAATGAGCAGTTCTTC. It specifies CASSPGQGGTNEQFF.

This clone was detected only once. The chain is built from TRBV18 and TRBJ2-7; D is uncertain. V lost 4 bases and J lost 7, with 8 bases in between. Germline loops: CDR1 KGHSH, CDR2 LQKENI. The CDR3 consists of 11 residues. The CDR3 nucleotides read TGTGCCAGCTCACGAGAAAATGAGCAGTACTTC. Its protein is CASSRENEQYF.

The chain uses TRBV7-3 and TRBJ1-6; 7 bases are a match to TRBD1. Trimming cost V 5 bases and J 7 bases; bases outside gene matches: 5. In germline, CDR1 is SGHTA, CDR2 FQGTGA. CDR3 length: 14 amino acids. For the CDR3, the DNA is TGTGCCAGCAGCGCCGGGACAGAGAATTCACCCCTCCACTTT. Encoded protein: CASSAGTENSPLHF.

The J gene is TRBJ1-2, the V gene TRBV5-1; 8 nucleotides agree with TRBD1. Germline V lookup: CDR1 SGHRS, CDR2 YFSETQ. After removal of 0 bases from V and 4 bases from J, the junction contained 2 bases not matched to a gene. This CDR3 has 14 residues. The CDR3 DNA is TGCGCCAGCAGCTTGGCCGGGACAGGCTATGGCTACACCTTC. This sequence encodes CASSLAGTGYGYTF.

This sequence joins TRBV28 and TRBJ1-2; a weak D match, TRBD1 (5 bases). The V and J ends lost 7 bases and 2 bases respectively, with 11 bases between them. Germline CDR1 and CDR2: MDHEN and SYDVKM. The CDR3 consists of 13 residues. Here the CDR3 reads CASTSPGNYGYTF. The CDR3 DNA sequence: TGTGCCAGCACCTCGCCAGGGAACTATGGCTACACCTTC.

The chain links TRBV4-1 to TRBJ2-7; a possible D gene is TRBD1 (6 bases). The V gene lost 6 bases and the J gene lost 0 bases, with 15 bases spanning the gap. This CDR3 has 15 residues. Germline V lookup: CDR1 MGHRA, CDR2 YSYEKL. The CDR3 nucleotides are TGCGCCAGCAGTTCATCAGGGGCTAACTCCTACGAGCAGTACTTC. This codes for CASSSSGANSYEQYF.

The chain employs TRBV7-3 and TRBJ2-7; TRBD2 agrees at 8 bases. CDR3 length equals 13 residues. The junction had 4 bases not matched to a gene; V was cut back by 3 bases and J by 6 bases. The germline V gene has CDR1 SGHTA and CDR2 FQGTGA. Here the CDR3 DNA reads TGTGCCAGCAGCTTGGAGCGGGAGTCCGAGCAGTACTTC. It yields the protein CASSLERESEQYF.

The chain links TRBV11-2 to TRBJ2-7; D might be TRBD1 (5 bases). Trimming shortened V by 0 bases and J by 7 bases, and 19 bases separated the two germline ends. CDR1 is SGHAT, CDR2 FQNNGV, per germline. The CDR3 has 16 amino acids. CDR3 region: CASSLDPWGLAGEQYF. CDR3 bases: TGTGCCAGCAGCTTAGATCCCTGGGGCTTGGCTGGAGAGCAGTACTTC. Combining the CDR3 with reference TRBV11-2 and TRBJ2-7 gives the whole variable domain EAGVAQSPRYKIIEKRQSVAFWCNPISGHATLYWYQQILGQGPKLLIQFQNNGVVDDSQLPKDRFSAERLKGVDSTLKIQPAKLEDSAVYLCASSLDPWGLAGEQYFGPGTRLTVT.

The chain combines TRBV7-2 with TRBJ1-2; perhaps TRBD1 as D (5 bases). The CDR3 has 14 amino acids. The V end was cut by 2 bases, the J end by 4 bases, with 11 bases between. The germline gives CDR1 SGHTA, CDR2 FQGNSA. CDR3 coding DNA: TGTGCCAGCAGCTTATCGTGGACAACCTATGGCTACACCTTC. Translation gives CASSLSWTTYGYTF.

CDR3 amino acids: CASSSPTRQAQYGYTF. In DNA, the CDR3 is TGTGCCAGCAGCTCCCCTACTCGACAGGCCCAATATGGCTACACCTTC. V and J are TRBV6-2 or TRBV6-3 and TRBJ1-2; D is possibly TRBD1 (6 bases). The CDR3 totals 16 residues. The germline gives CDR1 MNHEY, CDR2 SVGEGT. Deletions cut 6 bases from V and 5 bases from J, with 22 bases between.

The chain couples TRBV27 to TRBJ2-1, with a tentative D call TRBD2 (7 bases). Germline CDR1 reads MNHEY; CDR2 reads SMNVEV (reference sequence). This CDR3 region has 14 residues. The germline V and J ends were trimmed by 7 bases and 6 bases, with 16 bases remaining between them. CDR3 residues: CASTLRGGGNEQFF. The CDR3 region has the DNA TGTGCCAGCACTCTGAGGGGGGGAGGCAATGAGCAGTTCTTC.